A selection of T cell receptor beta chains follows, all from one sample in a study of blood T cell repertoires in COVID-19. Profiling relied on immunoSEQ multiplex PCR, and the TCRdb table lists in-frame clones only, not all of them. The sample has 150,000 to 200,000 clones, roughly 76% seen once. The specimen sequenced was peripheral blood. These receptors were taken from a woman older than 75 with COVID-19, enrolled during active disease. The CDR3 runs from the conserved cysteine through the conserved F or W. Fields, in order: J gene, D gene, clone size, V gene, CDR3 DNA, CDR3 protein. A D gene is named only where the DNA matches it firmly. Clone sizes are given selectively: once, few, many, or a class where the clone is expanded.

>TRBJ2-7|TRBD2|.|TRBV7-8
TGTGCCAGCAGCTTATCGGCGGGAGGTACCTCCTACGAGCAGTACTTC
CASSLSAGGTSYEQYF
>TRBJ2-3|TRBD1|.|TRBV7-8
TGTGCCAGCAGCCAGGGACAGCTCTTGGGGACAGATACGCAGTATTTT
CASSQGQLLGTDTQYF
>TRBJ2-3|TRBD2|.|TRBV5-1
TGCGCCAGCAGCTTGGCCCCTAGCGGGGGGGCCCGCACAGATACGCAGTATTTT
CASSLAPSGGARTDTQYF
>TRBJ2-3|TRBD1|.|TRBV13
TGTGCCAGCAGCTTAATGAGGACAGGGGTCACAGATACGCAGTATTTT
CASSLMRTGVTDTQYF
>TRBJ1-5|.|.|TRBV19
TGTGCCAGTCGAAGAAAGGGGTTAGTAACTCAGCCCCAGCATTTT
CASRRKGLVTQPQHF
>TRBJ1-2|.|.|TRBV23-1
TGCGCCAGCACCCCCCCTGCGCAGCGGGAGTATGGCTACACCTTC
CASTPPAQREYGYTF
>TRBJ1-6|TRBD1|.|TRBV6-4
TGTGCCAGCAATGGGCGGGACAGGCCCAATTCACCCCTCCACTTT
CASNGRDRPNSPLHF
>TRBJ1-1|TRBD1|.|TRBV28
TGTGCCAGCATCCGGGACAGGGATGGCACTGAAGCTTTCTTT
CASIRDRDGTEAFF
>TRBJ1-6|.|once|TRBV6-5
TGTGCCAGCGGGGCAGGGCGACCACATAATTCACCCCTCCACTTT
CASGAGRPHNSPLHF
>TRBJ2-1|TRBD2|.|TRBV19
TGTGCCAGTAGTATAGAGGCGGGAGGCGCCTACAATGAGCAGTTCTTC
CASSIEAGGAYNEQFF
>TRBJ2-5|TRBD2|.|TRBV14
TGTGCCAGCAGTCCCGGGACTAGCGGGAGGCGGAGGGAGACCCAGTACTTC
CASSPGTSGRRRETQYF
>TRBJ2-5|TRBD2|.|TRBV6-5
TGTGCCAGCAGACTAGCGGGGGCCTTCCAAGAGACCCAGTACTTC
CASRLAGAFQETQYF
>TRBJ1-2|TRBD1|.|TRBV10-3
TGTGCCATCAGTGGAACCGGGACAGGGAAGGGCTATGGCTACACCTTC
CAISGTGTGKGYGYTF
>TRBJ1-1|.|.|TRBV29-1
TGCAGTCACGGCGGGGGGGCGGGAGCCATGAACACTGAAGCTTTCTTT
CSHGGGAGAMNTEAFF
>TRBJ2-1|TRBD2|.|TRBV5-1
TGCGCCAGCAGCCCCAATCTAGCGGGGGGAAACTACAATGAGCAGTTCTTC
CASSPNLAGGNYNEQFF
>TRBJ1-2|TRBD1|.|TRBV7-6
TGTGCCAGCAGCCCGAGGACAGGGACACTCTATGGCTACACCTTC
CASSPRTGTLYGYTF
>TRBJ2-5|TRBD1|once|TRBV25-1
TGTGCCAGCAGGGGGACAGAATCACCGAACCAAGAGACCCAGTACTTC
CASRGTESPNQETQYF
>TRBJ1-2|TRBD1|.|TRBV4-1
TGCGCCAGCAGCATTGTGACAGGGTTCAACTATGGCTACACCTTC
CASSIVTGFNYGYTF
>TRBJ1-4|.|few|TRBV4-3
TGCGCCAGCAGCCTAGACGGTATACTGTTTTTT
CASSLDGILFF
>TRBJ2-7|TRBD1|.|TRBV28
TGTGCCAGCAGTTTAAGGGGGACAGGGACCTACGAGCAGTACTTC
CASSLRGTGTYEQYF
>TRBJ2-3|.|.|TRBV5-5
TGTGCCAGCAGCTTAGGGCCAGGGGGGTTCCGCCTCTCTAGCACAGATACGCAGTATTTT
CASSLGPGGFRLSSTDTQYF
>TRBJ2-5|.|.|TRBV14
TGTGCCAGCAGCCAAGATCCGGGGGGCGGCCAAGAGACCCAGTACTTC
CASSQDPGGGQETQYF
>TRBJ1-1|TRBD1|.|TRBV3-1/TRBV3-2
TGTGCCAGCAGCCAAGAGGACAGGGAGGGGGGAGCTTTCTTT
CASSQEDREGGAFF
>TRBJ2-5|.|.|TRBV6-5
TGTGCCAGCAGACTACAGGGTGCAGAGACCCAGTACTTC
CASRLQGAETQYF
>TRBJ2-7|.|.|TRBV18
TGTGCCAGCTCACCTTCCGGCAGGAACGAGCAGTACTTC
CASSPSGRNEQYF
>TRBJ1-2|TRBD1|.|TRBV3-1/TRBV3-2
TGTGCCAGCAGCCACCTACAGGGGCTGCATGGCTACACCTTC
CASSHLQGLHGYTF
>TRBJ2-7|TRBD1|.|TRBV13
TGTGCCAGCAGCGATCGGGACAGGGGCTACGAGCAGTACTTC
CASSDRDRGYEQYF
>TRBJ2-1|.|.|TRBV11-2
TGTGCCAGCAGCTCCTTGGCTCGTTACAATGAGCAGTTCTTC
CASSSLARYNEQFF
>TRBJ1-2|.|.|TRBV27
TGTGCCAGCAGCCTAGGGGGAGGCTACACCTTC
CASSLGGGYTF
>TRBJ1-3|.|once|TRBV5-1
TGCGCCAGCAGCTCGGGACAATCCGACTCTGGAAACACCATATATTTT
CASSSGQSDSGNTIYF
>TRBJ2-7|.|.|TRBV4-3
TGCGCCAGCAGCCAAGGAGCGAACAGGGACGGCGAGCAGTACTTC
CASSQGANRDGEQYF
>TRBJ1-2|TRBD1|once|TRBV6-1
TGTGCCAGCAGTCACGACAGGGGGCTTTATGGCTACACCTTC
CASSHDRGLYGYTF
>TRBJ1-1|.|.|TRBV7-9
TGTGCCAGCAGCTTATGGGCCACTGAAGCTTTCTTT
CASSLWATEAFF
>TRBJ1-5|.|.|TRBV19
TGTGCCAGTAGTCAACAGGGCGGCAGCAATCAGCCTCAGCATTTT
CASSQQGGSNQPQHF
>TRBJ2-5|TRBD2|.|TRBV6-5
TGTGCCAGCAGTTACTTAGGGACTAGGGAAGAGACCCAGTACTTC
CASSYLGTREETQYF
>TRBJ1-4|.|.|TRBV19
TGTGCCAGTAGTATAGGTGGGGGCGAAAATGAAAAACTGTTTTTT
CASSIGGGENEKLFF
>TRBJ1-2|TRBD1|.|TRBV27
TGTGCCAGCAGCATAGGACAGGGTCACGGCTACACCTTC
CASSIGQGHGYTF
>TRBJ1-5|TRBD1|.|TRBV19
TGTGCCAGTAGTATAGTTTGGGACAGGGGCAATCAGCCCCAGCATTTT
CASSIVWDRGNQPQHF
>TRBJ1-1|.|.|TRBV7-9
TGTGCCAGCAGCTTATCGGGGGGGATTGAAGCTTTCTTT
CASSLSGGIEAFF
>TRBJ1-1|.|once|TRBV6-4
TGTGCCAGCAGCGAACAGGGCGGAACTGAAGCTTTCTTT
CASSEQGGTEAFF
>TRBJ2-2|.|.|TRBV27
TGTGCCAGCAGTTTATTCGCGAGCTCCGAGGGCACCGGGGAGCTGTTTTTT
CASSLFASSEGTGELFF
>TRBJ1-2|.|.|TRBV5-4
TGTGCCACTCCCGCGGAGTATGGCTACACCTTC
CATPAEYGYTF
>TRBJ2-3|TRBD2|.|TRBV5-1
TGCGCCAGCAGCCTAAGACTAGCGGGAGGGAGCACAGATACGCAGTATTTT
CASSLRLAGGSTDTQYF
>TRBJ1-5|TRBD1|.|TRBV6-2/TRBV6-3
TGTGCCAGCAGTTCTCACAGGGGACAGCCCCAGCATTTT
CASSSHRGQPQHF
>TRBJ2-7|TRBD1|.|TRBV5-1
TGCGCCAGCAGCTTAAGACAGGGGGCTAGCTCCTACGAGCAGTACTTC
CASSLRQGASSYEQYF
>TRBJ1-6|.|.|TRBV21-1
TGTGCCAGCAGCACCCGGGACAGGGCGAGGGGCGGGAATTCACCCCTCCACTTT
CASSTRDRARGGNSPLHF
>TRBJ2-5|.|.|TRBV7-9
TGTGCCAGCAGCTTTTTCGCAGAAGAGACCCAGTACTTC
CASSFFAEETQYF
>TRBJ2-2|TRBD1|.|TRBV9
TGTGCCAGCAGCCGACAGGGGACGAACACCGGGGAGCTGTTTTTT
CASSRQGTNTGELFF
>TRBJ1-2|.|.|TRBV6-5
TGTGCCAGCAGATCCCAGGGTGTGGGTGGCTACACCTTC
CASRSQGVGGYTF
>TRBJ1-2|TRBD1|.|TRBV7-2
TGTGCCAGCAGCTTAGTGTCCGGGACAGGGCTGGGTGGCTACACCTTC
CASSLVSGTGLGGYTF
>TRBJ2-5|.|few|TRBV6-2/TRBV6-3
TGTGCCAGCAGTTACTCGGGATCGACAGGCGAGGAGACCCAGTACTTC
CASSYSGSTGEETQYF
>TRBJ2-7|.|few|TRBV18
TGTGCCAGCTCACCGGCGTACAGGGAAACCTCCTACGAGCAGTACTTC
CASSPAYRETSYEQYF
>TRBJ1-4|.|.|TRBV7-9
TGTGCCAGCACCGATAGACACTCTAATGAAAAACTGTTTTTT
CASTDRHSNEKLFF
>TRBJ1-1|.|.|TRBV6-1
TGTGCCAGCAGTGATAATAGGGGCAACACTGAAGCTTTCTTT
CASSDNRGNTEAFF
>TRBJ1-2|.|.|TRBV5-1
TGCGCCAGCAGCTTGGCCGTGGGCTCCGTCAATGGCTACACCTTC
CASSLAVGSVNGYTF
>TRBJ1-3|.|.|TRBV5-1
TGCGCCAGCAGCTTGTTGGGGCTGATGTCTGGAAACACCATATATTTT
CASSLLGLMSGNTIYF
>TRBJ2-7|.|.|TRBV24-1
TGTGCCACCAGTGATTTTTCAACAGGTTTTGAGCAGTACTTC
CATSDFSTGFEQYF
>TRBJ1-6|.|many|TRBV12-5
TGTGCTAGTGGTTTGGTGTCAGGGGTTAGCTCACCCCTCCACTTT
CASGLVSGVSSPLHF
>TRBJ1-2|.|.|TRBV5-4
TGTGCCAGCAGCACCGCCGGGGTCGGCTACACCTTC
CASSTAGVGYTF
>TRBJ1-1|.|.|TRBV27
TGTGCCAGCAGTTTCCTGGCTACAGGGAACACTGAAGCTTTCTTT
CASSFLATGNTEAFF